Below, 17 T cell receptor beta chains from the same sample are listed, as sequenced in a study of vaccination effects on CD4 cells after COVID-19. Which antigens these TCRs recognize remains unknown. After expansion with viral peptide pools in the ViraFEST assay, antigen-specific CD4+ T cells were sequenced. Culture proceeded for 10 days, and CD4+ T cells were then isolated. Vaccine recipients lacked prior SARS-CoV-2 infection and had negative nucleocapsid antibodies. TCRdb's copy holds only in-frame clones and misses some; the assay was immunoSEQ multiplex PCR. The table records tens of thousands of clones, roughly 70% of them present only once. The starting material was CD4+ T cells from PBMCs cultured with SARS-CoV-2 spike peptides, obtained before COVID-19 vaccination. Receptor source: a human donor who received a COVID-19 vaccine.

The chain links TRBV5-1 to TRBJ2-3; 16 positions match TRBD2. Per germline, CDR1 SGHRS and CDR2 YFSETQ. The CDR3 sequence is 17 residues long. The trim removed 4 bases at V and 4 bases at J, leaving 6 bases unmatched. CDR3 amino acids: CASSPGTSGRAADTQYF. The CDR3 region has the DNA TGCGCCAGCAGCCCCGGGACTAGCGGGAGGGCCGCAGATACGCAGTATTTT.

The chain combines TRBV4-1 with TRBJ2-1, with 10 bases aligning to TRBD2. In germline, CDR1 is MGHRA, CDR2 YSYEKL. Trimming cost V 2 bases and J 7 bases; bases outside gene matches: 14. The CDR3 extends over 18 amino acids. CDR3 sequence: CASSQTPYGLAGANEQFF. The DNA of the CDR3 is TGCGCCAGCAGCCAAACACCCTACGGGCTAGCGGGAGCTAATGAGCAGTTCTTC.

The rearrangement joins TRBV11-2 to TRBJ1-6; 7 nucleotides match TRBD1. V dropped 1 base and J dropped 6; count of bases not matched to a gene: 3. Germline V lookup: CDR1 SGHAT, CDR2 FQNNGV. The CDR3 loop spans 15 amino acids. The CDR3 loop is CASSLVGTANSPLHF. The CDR3 bases are TGTGCCAGCAGCTTAGTCGGGACAGCTAATTCACCCCTCCACTTT.

The V and J genes are TRBV2 and TRBJ1-2, with D tentatively TRBD1 (5 bases). Germline CDR1 reads SNHLY; CDR2 reads FYNNEI. Trimming took 6 bases from V and 4 from J, leaving 18 bases between them. This CDR3 has 15 residues. CDR3 DNA: TGTGCCAGCAGCGCGGACATCAACTTTACCTATGGCTACACCTTC. It translates to CASSADINFTYGYTF.

This sequence joins TRBV6-5 and TRBJ1-5; D gene uncertain. CDR3 size: 13 residues. Germline V gene lookup returns CDR1 MNHEY and CDR2 SVGAGI. V was cut by 7 bases and J by 4 bases, with 11 bases left in between. For the CDR3, the DNA is TGTGCCAGCATGCTCAGTTTAAATCAGCCCCAGCATTTT. It yields the protein CASMLSLNQPQHF.

J is TRBJ2-1 and V is TRBV30, with D perhaps assigned TRBD1 or TRBD2 (5 bases each). CDR1 is GTSNPN and CDR2 is SVGIG in the germline V gene (reference sequence). V was trimmed by 0 bases and J by 14 bases, leaving 23 bases between them. The CDR3 consists of 15 residues. The DNA of the CDR3 is TGTGCCTGGAGTGTACTGGGGACGACAATGGGAGTGGAGTTCTTC. Protein product: CAWSVLGTTMGVEFF.

DNA for the CDR3: TGTGCCAGCAGCTTCCAGGGTGGGGGAGAGACCCAGTACTTC. This codes for CASSFQGGGETQYF. V is TRBV7-2 and J is TRBJ2-5, with D possibly called TRBD1 or TRBD2 (5 bases each). The CDR3 length is 14 residues. In germline, CDR1 is SGHTA, CDR2 FQGNSA. Trimming pared 3 bases from V and 4 bases from J, leaving 12 bases between.

V is TRBV10-1 and J is TRBJ2-1, with 14 bases aligning to TRBD2. Trimming took 5 bases from V and 12 from J; bases not matched to a gene: 12. This CDR3 has 16 residues. CDR1 WNHNN and CDR2 SYGVQD come from the germline V gene (reference sequence). CDR3 sequence: CASSPGLAGGSSGQFF. CDR3 nucleotide sequence: TGCGCCAGCAGTCCCGGACTAGCGGGGGGTTCATCAGGGCAGTTCTTC.

The V and J genes are TRBV11-3 and TRBJ2-5; D is undetermined. Germline V gene lookup returns CDR1 SGHNT and CDR2 YENEEA. The CDR3 has 14 residues. Trimming left V 0 bases short and J 2 bases short, with 7 bases between. DNA of the CDR3: TGTGCCAGCAGCTTAGATAGTAAACAAGAGACCCAGTACTTC. Its protein product is CASSLDSKQETQYF.

The gene calls are TRBV7-9 and TRBJ1-4; D is undetermined. This CDR3 is 17 amino acids long. V gave up 0 bases and J gave up 5 bases, with 16 bases separating them. CDR1 SEHNR and CDR2 FQNEAQ come from the germline V gene (reference sequence). DNA for the CDR3: TGTGCCAGCAGCTTAGCTGTTTCACAGACTATCAATGAAAAACTGTTTTTT. It encodes CASSLAVSQTINEKLFF.

This clone was detected only a few times. The J gene is TRBJ2-3, the V gene TRBV7-9; possibly TRBD2 for D (5 bases). CDR1 and CDR2 from the germline V gene are SEHNR and FQNEAQ (reference sequence). Trimming removed 3 bases at V and 3 bases at J, with 13 bases between. The CDR3 totals 15 residues. The CDR3 sequence is CASSFGGRFTDTQYF. In DNA form, the CDR3 reads TGTGCCAGCAGCTTCGGCGGGCGCTTTACAGATACGCAGTATTTT.

The CDR3 is CASSRPGGRNTEAFF. CDR3 DNA sequence: TGCGCCAGCAGCAGGCCGGGGGGGCGGAACACTGAAGCTTTCTTT. The genes are TRBV5-1 and TRBJ1-1; weak D call: TRBD1 (6 bases). The germline gives CDR1 SGHRS, CDR2 YFSETQ. V was clipped by 4 bases and J by 1 base, with 14 bases between them. This CDR3 has 15 amino acids.

Worth noting for this clone: The junction does not match germline at one end; this may be a read error. The V call is TRBV14, the J call TRBJ2-5; D possibly matches TRBD1 or TRBD2 (7 bases each). This CDR3 has 15 residues. Germline values: CDR1 SGHDN, CDR2 FVKESK. The DNA for the CDR3 is TGTGCCAGCAGCCTGGGAGGGACAGTACAAGAGCCCCAGTACTTC. Its translation: CASSLGGTVQEPQYF. The full variable domain, rest sourced from reference TRBV14 and TRBJ2-5, is EAGVTQFPSHSVIEKGQTVTLRCDPISGHDNLYWYRRVMGKEIKFLLHFVKESKQDESGMPNNRFLAERTGGTYSTLKVQPAELEDSGVYFCASSLGGTVQEPQYFGPGTRLLVL.

The J gene is TRBJ1-3, the V gene TRBV10-3; 7 bases fit TRBD1. Germline V CDR1 and CDR2: ENHRY, SYGVKD. CDR3 length equals 13 residues. The V gene end was trimmed by 11 bases and the J gene end by 2 bases; junction bases not matched to a gene: 6. The CDR3 here is CASGGEPGNTIYF. The CDR3 coding sequence is TGTGCCTCAGGGGGGGAACCTGGAAACACCATATATTTT.

The rearrangement links TRBV3-1 (or the pseudogene TRBV3-2) to TRBJ2-2, with unresolved D. Germline V CDR1 and CDR2: LGHDT, YNNKEL (reference sequence). Trimming removed 1 base at V and 4 bases at J, with 10 bases between. The CDR3 has 15 amino acids. In nucleotides, the CDR3 is TGTGCCAGCAGCCAAGTGGGCCTGGGCACCGGGGAGCTGTTTTTT. Translation gives CASSQVGLGTGELFF.

The chain links TRBV24-1 to TRBJ2-3; 7 bases are shared with TRBD1. With V trimmed by 6 bases and J by 1 base, 6 bases remained unmatched. Per germline, CDR1 KGHDR and CDR2 SFDVKD. This CDR3 has 15 amino acids. In DNA, the CDR3 is TGTGCCACCAGTAACGCCGGGACAGGCACAGATACGCAGTATTTT. Its translation is CATSNAGTGTDTQYF.

This clone has more than one count but fewer than ten. The chain recombines TRBV18 with TRBJ2-7; 7 positions agree with TRBD1. The CDR3 contains 16 residues. Germline assignment: CDR1 KGHSH and CDR2 LQKENI. V lost 6 bases, J lost 4 bases, and 15 bases stayed unmatched. CDR3 DNA sequence: TGTGCCAGCTCCTACGTCTTTGGACAGGTCTTATACGAGCAGTACTTC. Encoded protein: CASSYVFGQVLYEQYF.